These 9 T cell receptor beta chains originate from one sample sequenced in a study of blood T cell repertoires in COVID-19. Assay used: immunoSEQ multiplex PCR; TCRdb lists only in-frame clones, some missing. The table includes about 180,000 clones, about 78% detected once. Sample: PBMCs or T cells enriched from blood (not recorded which). These receptors all come from a woman in her forties or fifties who had recovered from COVID-19.

V usage is TRBV28 and J usage is TRBJ1-5; TRBD1 agrees at 8 bases. V shed 5 bases, J shed 2 bases, and the junction held 8 bases outside the gene matches. The CDR3 is 16 amino acids. CDR1 and CDR2 from the germline V gene are MDHEN and SYDVKM. CDR3 in DNA: TGTGCCAGCAGTAGACGGACAGGGAATGGCAATCAGCCCCAGCATTTT. Protein: CASSRRTGNGNQPQHF. Supplemented by reference TRBV28 and TRBJ1-5, the full variable domain reads DVKVTQSSRYLVKRTGEKVFLECVQDMDHENMFWYRQDPGLGLRLIYFSYDVKMKEKGDIPEGYSVSREKKERFSLILESASTNQTSMYLCASSRRTGNGNQPQHFGDGTRLSIL.

V and J are TRBV12-5 and TRBJ2-2; 8 bases fit TRBD1. Germline V CDR1 and CDR2: LGHNT, FRNRAP. The CDR3 loop spans 16 amino acids. V lost 3 bases to trimming and J lost 5 bases; unmatched junction nucleotides: 8. For the CDR3, the DNA is TGTGCTAGTGGTTTTTCACCAGGGGGCAGAACCGGGGAGCTGTTTTTT. The encoded protein is CASGFSPGGRTGELFF.

The chain carries TRBV7-8 and TRBJ2-2; 10 bases fit TRBD1. CDR1 SGHVS and CDR2 FQNEAQ come from the germline V gene. The CDR3 has 15 amino acids. V dropped 4 bases and J dropped 4; count of bases not matched to a gene: 3. CDR3 residues: CASSSRQGATGELFF. CDR3 nucleotides: TGTGCCAGCAGCTCACGACAGGGGGCCACCGGGGAGCTGTTTTTT. Supplemented by reference TRBV7-8 and TRBJ2-2, the full variable domain reads GAGVSQSPRYKVAKRGQDVALRCDPISGHVSLFWYQQALGQGPEFLTYFQNEAQLDKSGLPSDRFFAERPEGSVSTLKIQRTQQEDSAVYLCASSSRQGATGELFFGEGSRLTVL.

This chain links TRBV19 with TRBJ2-6; 10 bases fit TRBD1. CDR3 length equals 19 residues. V was pared by 5 bases and J by 0 bases, with 10 bases of the junction left unmatched. Germline V CDR1 and CDR2: LNHDA, SQIVND (reference sequence). The DNA of the CDR3 is TGTGCCAGTAGTCCCCTACCGGGACAGGGGTCCTCTGGGGCCAACGTCCTGACTTTC. Protein sequence: CASSPLPGQGSSGANVLTF.

The genes are TRBV5-6 and TRBJ2-7; TRBD1 matches 8 bases. The CDR3 extends over 12 amino acids. V shed 5 bases, J shed 6 bases, and the junction held 4 bases outside the gene matches. CDR1 and CDR2 from the germline V gene are SGHDT and YYEEEE. The CDR3 DNA sequence: TGTGCCAGCAGTTCGACAGGGGTCGAGCAGTACTTC. Translation: CASSSTGVEQYF. The full variable domain, completed using reference TRBV5-6 and TRBJ2-7, is DAGVTQSPTHLIKTRGQQVTLRCSPKSGHDTVSWYQQALGQGPQFIFQYYEEEERQRGNFPDRFSGHQFPNYSSELNVNALLLGDSALYLCASSSTGVEQYFGPGTRLTVT.

The gene calls are TRBV15 and TRBJ2-1; 8 bases are a match to TRBD1. V was pared by 5 bases and J by 5 bases, with 8 bases of the junction left unmatched. Germline V gene sequence: CDR1 LNHNV, CDR2 YYDKDF (reference sequence). This CDR3 comprises 15 residues. In nucleotides, the CDR3 is TGTGCCACCAGCGCCCGACAGGGGAGGAACAATGAGCAGTTCTTC. Translation: CATSARQGRNNEQFF.

The rearrangement joins TRBV4-3 to TRBJ2-7, with a weak D call TRBD2 (5 bases). The V and J ends lost 2 bases and 2 bases respectively, with 13 bases between them. Germline V lookup: CDR1 LGHNA, CDR2 YSLEER. This CDR3 has 15 residues. This CDR3 is CASSQYRASTYEQYF. In DNA, the CDR3 is TGCGCCAGCAGCCAATATAGGGCTAGCACCTACGAGCAGTACTTC.

This chain connects TRBV19 to TRBJ1-2; 10 bases agree with TRBD1. This CDR3 contains 14 residues. V lost 7 bases and J lost 3; bases outside the gene matches: 5. Germline V gene data show CDR1 as LNHDA and CDR2 as SQIVND (reference sequence). The CDR3 nucleotides are TGTGCCAGTACTAGACAGGGGGCGGACTATGGCTACACCTTC. The encoded protein is CASTRQGADYGYTF.

V gene TRBV7-3 combines with J gene TRBJ2-7, with 8 positions matching TRBD2. The germline CDR1 and CDR2 sequences are SGHTA and FQGTGA. J was trimmed by 7 bases and V by 6 bases; bases with no gene match: 11. The CDR3 runs to 14 residues. CDR3 region: CASSHNGRAGEQYF. In DNA form, the CDR3 reads TGTGCCAGCAGTCACAACGGGAGGGCCGGGGAGCAGTACTTC.